The clone carrying this TCR beta chain was detected a few times. TCRdb called the RT-PCR reads again in MiXCR, with one record for every CDR3 protein. The sample includes 200,000 to 250,000 distinct CDR3 sequences, 13% to 15% of them seen just once. The data are from a study of patients and donors after allogeneic stem cell transplantation. Input material: blood, either unsorted or a sorted T cell fraction (not recorded which). The sequence was collected from a human donor who was either an allogeneic HSCT recipient or a stem cell or donor lymphocyte infusion donor (not recorded which). It is not recorded whose cells these are; they may come from a transplant donor.

This chain's CDR3 is CASSFNHRYDEQFF. As DNA, the CDR3 is TGTGCCAGCAGCTTCAACCACCGGTATGATGAGCAGTTCTTC. The genes are TRBV7-2 and TRBJ2-1, with D uncertain. The germline V gene has CDR1 SGHTA and CDR2 FQGNSA. The CDR3 length is 14 residues. Trimming took off 3 bases at V and 8 bases at J, with 14 bases between the two ends.